The 27 T cell receptor beta chains below come from one sample, sequenced in a study of PD-L1 blockade in urothelial cancer. Sequenced by immunoSEQ multiplex PCR; TCRdb stores in-frame clones only, minus some. The sample lists approximately 58,000 clones, roughly four fifths occurring once. This specimen was PBMCs, taken around atezolizumab (anti-PD-L1) treatment. The receptor source for this set is a man aged 70 or older with urothelial cancer.

This clone was seen a few times. The chain recombines TRBV5-1 with TRBJ2-7, with D hard to call. CDR3 size: 13 residues. V lost 2 bases, J lost 0 bases, and 6 bases lay in between. Germline V gives CDR1 SGHRS, CDR2 YFSETQ. CDR3 sequence reads: CASSFAVSYEQYF. CDR3 nucleotides: TGCGCCAGCAGCTTTGCAGTCTCCTACGAGCAGTACTTC.

V gene TRBV10-3 combines with J gene TRBJ1-1; the D gene is possibly TRBD1 (6 bases). Germline V CDR1 and CDR2: ENHRY, SYGVKD. The V and J ends lost 6 bases and 1 base respectively, with 18 bases between them. The CDR3 has 16 residues. The CDR3 DNA follows: TGTGCCATCAGGGATATACAGGGCCCGACGAACACTGAAGCTTTCTTT. Its translation: CAIRDIQGPTNTEAFF.

The J gene is TRBJ1-5, the V gene TRBV28; D is possibly TRBD1 (5 bases). The ends were cut back, 8 bases at V and 6 bases at J, with 17 bases in the middle. Looked up from germline, CDR1 is MDHEN and CDR2 is SYDVKM. The CDR3 loop spans 14 amino acids. CDR3 sequence reads: CASLLNLGGQPQHF. The CDR3 DNA reads as TGTGCCAGCCTACTCAATTTGGGGGGTCAGCCCCAGCATTTT. Full variable domain (missing parts from reference TRBV28 and TRBJ1-5): DVKVTQSSRYLVKRTGEKVFLECVQDMDHENMFWYRQDPGLGLRLIYFSYDVKMKEKGDIPEGYSVSREKKERFSLILESASTNQTSMYLCASLLNLGGQPQHFGDGTRLSIL.

The V call is TRBV9, the J call TRBJ2-7, with 9 bases aligning to TRBD1. This CDR3 contains 14 residues. CDR1 and CDR2 from the germline V gene are SGDLS and YYNGEE. Trimming at V came to 4 bases and at J to 4 bases, leaving 6 bases not matched to a gene. DNA for the CDR3: TGTGCCAGCAGCCAGGGACAGGGAGGATACGAGCAGTACTTC. It specifies CASSQGQGGYEQYF.

The rearrangement uses TRBV27 and TRBJ2-5; 11 nucleotides agree with TRBD2. V lost 7 bases and J lost 3; bases outside the gene matches: 10. The length of the CDR3 is 16 residues. Germline CDR1 MNHEY, CDR2 SMNVEV (reference sequence). Here the CDR3 reads CASMEIRGLAEETQYF. The CDR3, as DNA: TGTGCCAGCATGGAAATCCGGGGACTAGCGGAAGAGACCCAGTACTTC.

The CDR3 DNA is TGCGCCAGCAGCTTGGAGACAGGGGGCGACGAGCAGTACTTC. Translated, it gives CASSLETGGDEQYF. The chain uses TRBV5-1 and TRBJ2-7, with 10 positions matching TRBD1. The trim removed 0 bases at V and 5 bases at J, leaving 2 bases unmatched. CDR1 is SGHRS and CDR2 is YFSETQ in the germline V gene. The CDR3 runs 14 residues.

The chain has TRBV15 and TRBJ2-7; D might be TRBD2 (6 bases). Germline V gives CDR1 LNHNV, CDR2 YYDKDF (reference sequence). Trimming stripped 3 bases from V and 3 bases from J, with 21 bases between. This CDR3 contains 17 residues. CDR3 bases: TGTGCCACCAGCAGGGCCCTATCGCGGGAAGTGGTCTACGAGCAGTACTTC. Protein sequence: CATSRALSREVVYEQYF.

The chain joins TRBV19 to TRBJ2-4; 8 nucleotides align to TRBD2. The V segment lost 4 bases and the J segment 3 bases; nucleotides outside the gene matches: 11. CDR1 and CDR2 (germline): LNHDA, SQIVND (reference sequence). CDR3 length equals 17 residues. CDR3 sequence reads: CASSTLAGTVGKNIQYF. CDR3 coding DNA: TGTGCCAGTAGTACCTTAGCGGGGACCGTGGGCAAAAACATTCAGTACTTC.

This rearrangement joins TRBV9 to TRBJ2-2, with D maybe TRBD2 (6 bases). Trimming pared 6 bases from V and 3 bases from J, leaving 24 bases between. Looked up from germline, CDR1 is SGDLS and CDR2 is YYNGEE. The CDR3 length is 18 residues. The chain's CDR3 is CASNQGRGFDTYTGELFF. CDR3 DNA sequence: TGTGCCAGCAACCAAGGTCGGGGGTTCGACACCTACACCGGGGAGCTGTTTTTT.

This chain links TRBV30 with TRBJ2-3; 10 bases are shared with TRBD2. Germline V gene lookup returns CDR1 GTSNPN and CDR2 SVGIG (reference sequence). The CDR3 extends over 16 amino acids. V shed 3 bases and J 1 base; nucleotides not matched to a gene: 7. The CDR3 loop reads CAWSVTGTSGTDTQYF. The DNA for the CDR3 is TGTGCCTGGAGCGTTACCGGGACTAGCGGCACAGATACGCAGTATTTT. Full variable domain (rest looked up from reference TRBV30 and TRBJ2-3): SQTIHQWPATLVQPVGSPLSLECTVEGTSNPNLYWYRQAAGRGLQLLFYSVGIGQISSEVPQNLSASRPQDRQFILSSKKLLLSDSGFYLCAWSVTGTSGTDTQYFGPGTRLTVL.

This sequence joins TRBV18 and TRBJ1-2; D uncertain. Trimming removed 1 base at V and 8 bases at J, with 11 bases between. Germline V lookup: CDR1 KGHSH, CDR2 LQKENI. The CDR3 totals 13 residues. The CDR3 DNA is TGTGCCAGCTCACCACTCGCGGGAAGGGGCTACACCTTC. Translated: CASSPLAGRGYTF.

The CDR3 nucleotides are TGTGCCAGCAGCCCCCCAGGTGACTACGAGCAGTACTTC. This gives the protein CASSPPGDYEQYF. The chain links TRBV11-2 to TRBJ2-7; no reliable D call. Germline CDR1 SGHAT, CDR2 FQNNGV. Trimming removed 5 bases at V and 3 bases at J, with 11 bases between. CDR3 length equals 13 residues.

The rearrangement links TRBV15 to TRBJ2-7; 9 bases fit TRBD2. There are 16 residues in the CDR3. The V gene's germline CDR1 is LNHNV and CDR2 YYDKDF (reference sequence). The V and J ends lost 1 base and 9 bases, in that order; junction bases with no gene match: 13. CDR3 protein: CATSRVGSGSSIRQYF. The DNA of the CDR3 is TGTGCCACCAGCAGAGTTGGTAGCGGGAGCTCTATCAGGCAGTACTTC.

To note about this clone: A read error may be the cause here, since a much bigger clone is one base away. The same CDR3 is also encoded by other DNA sequences in this sample. The chain combines TRBV15 with TRBJ2-5, with TRBD2 matching over 7 bases. Losses at the gene ends were 7 bases for V and 2 bases for J; bases not matched to a gene: 13. Germline-derived CDR1 and CDR2 are LNHNV and YYDKDF (reference sequence). The CDR3 has 16 amino acids. CDR3 amino acids: CATKPAGASGQETQYF. Here the CDR3 DNA reads TGTGCCACCAAGCCTGCCGGGGCTAGCGGTCAAGAGACCCAGTACTTC. Full variable domain (missing parts from reference TRBV15 and TRBJ2-5): DAMVIQNPRYQVTQFGKPVTLSCSQTLNHNVMYWYQQKSSQAPKLLFHYYDKDFNNEADTPDNFQSRRPNTSFCFLDIRSPGLGDTAMYLCATKPAGASGQETQYFGPGTRLLVL.

The V gene is TRBV7-9, the J gene TRBJ2-1, with 14 bases that match TRBD2. Germline CDR1 reads SEHNR; CDR2 reads FQNEAQ (reference sequence). V lost 3 bases, J lost 14 bases, and 3 bases stayed unmatched. This CDR3 comprises 13 residues. The CDR3 DNA is TGTGCCAGCAGCTTGGGGACTAGCGGGAGTAAGTTCTTC. Its translation is CASSLGTSGSKFF.

CDR3: CASSLTGTGWADTQYF. The CDR3 nucleotides read TGTGCCAGCAGCTTAACCGGGACAGGGTGGGCAGATACGCAGTATTTT. This chain joins TRBV7-9 and TRBJ2-3; the match to TRBD1 covers 9 bases. V was pared by 2 bases and J by 4 bases, with 7 bases of the junction left unmatched. This CDR3 is 16 amino acids long. CDR1 and CDR2 (germline): SEHNR, FQNEAQ (reference sequence).

The CDR3 protein is CASSRDSGRMINEQFF. The CDR3 bases are TGTGCCAGCAGCCGAGATAGCGGGAGGATGATCAATGAGCAGTTCTTC. The chain links TRBV7-2 to TRBJ2-1; 10 bases match TRBD2. The CDR3 is 16 residues long. Trimming took 5 bases from V and 6 from J; bases not matched to a gene: 10. CDR1 is SGHTA and CDR2 is FQGNSA in the germline V gene.

The genes are TRBV5-4 and TRBJ2-1, with TRBD2 matching over 12 bases. The CDR3 runs to 18 residues. V was clipped by 5 bases and J by 0 bases; unmatched bases: 9. Germline lookup yields CDR1 SGHNT and CDR2 YYREEE (reference sequence). CDR3 nucleotides: TGTGCCAGCAGTCCAACTAGCGGGAGGCCTAGCTCCTACAATGAGCAGTTCTTC. Protein sequence: CASSPTSGRPSSYNEQFF. Based on the CDR3 plus reference TRBV5-4 and TRBJ2-1, the full variable domain is ETGVTQSPTHLIKTRGQQVTLRCSSQSGHNTVSWYQQALGQGPQFIFQYYREEENGRGNFPPRFSGLQFPNYSSELNVNALELDDSALYLCASSPTSGRPSSYNEQFFGPGTRLTVL.

The chain uses TRBV7-9 and TRBJ2-3; TRBD2 might be the D (5 bases). V lost 5 bases to trimming and J lost 4 bases, with 10 bases between them. Germline loops: CDR1 SEHNR, CDR2 FQNEAQ (reference sequence). The CDR3 contains 13 residues. CDR3 in amino acids: CASSPREADTQYF. In nucleotides, the CDR3 is TGTGCCAGCAGCCCCCGGGAAGCAGATACGCAGTATTTT.

This clone appeared once. The genes are TRBV6-5 and TRBJ1-1; 9 bases fit TRBD1. With 1 base clipped from V and 6 bases from J, the junction kept 9 bases outside the gene matches. CDR3 length equals 16 residues. Germline assignment: CDR1 MNHEY and CDR2 SVGAGI. The CDR3 nucleotides read TGTGCCAGCAGTTACTTAAAAGGACAGGGGAGCCCTGAAGCTTTCTTT. Translating gives CASSYLKGQGSPEAFF.

The V and J genes are TRBV6-5 and TRBJ1-1, with D perhaps matching TRBD1 (6 bases). The germline V and J ends were trimmed by 0 bases and 4 bases, with 12 bases remaining between them. The CDR3 totals 15 residues. Germline CDR1 is MNHEY and CDR2 is SVGAGI. The DNA for the CDR3 is TGTGCCAGCAGTTACTCACCAGGGGCGGGCACTGAAGCTTTCTTT. It specifies CASSYSPGAGTEAFF.

The table lists this clone with a count of one. The chain combines TRBV10-1 with TRBJ2-1; weak D call: TRBD2 (5 bases). Germline assignment: CDR1 WNHNN and CDR2 SYGVQD (reference sequence). This CDR3 comprises 15 residues. V was cut by 0 bases and J by 8 bases, with 14 bases left in between. The CDR3 region is CASSESAAGYYEQFF. CDR3 nucleotides: TGCGCCAGCAGTGAGTCTGCCGCGGGCTATTATGAGCAGTTCTTC.

The chain links TRBV15 to TRBJ2-7; no reliable D call. Germline lookup yields CDR1 LNHNV and CDR2 YYDKDF (reference sequence). This CDR3 spans 16 amino acids. Trimming removed 0 bases from V and 1 base from J, with 13 bases in between. DNA of the CDR3: TGTGCCACCAGCAGAGATCCTGGGCTCAATTCCTACGAGCAGTACTTC. Its translation is CATSRDPGLNSYEQYF.

This chain connects TRBV19 to TRBJ1-4; no firm D call. CDR3 size: 13 residues. Trimming shortened V by 7 bases and J by 0 bases, and 6 bases separated the two germline ends. Germline V gives CDR1 LNHDA, CDR2 SQIVND (reference sequence). Written as DNA, the CDR3 is TGTGCCAGTACGGAGGCAACTAATGAAAAACTGTTTTTT. Residues: CASTEATNEKLFF.

The table lists this clone with a count of one. The genes are TRBV2 and TRBJ1-4, with 8 positions matching TRBD1. CDR1 SNHLY and CDR2 FYNNEI come from the germline V gene. The CDR3 spans 14 residues. Germline trimming cut 3 bases from V and 8 bases from J; bases unmatched to any gene: 5. The CDR3 loop reads CASSETGVREKLFF. DNA of the CDR3: TGTGCCAGCAGTGAGACAGGGGTGAGGGAAAAACTGTTTTTT.

The chain is built from TRBV10-3 and TRBJ2-7, with a tentative D call TRBD2 (6 bases). Germline CDR1 ENHRY, CDR2 SYGVKD. The CDR3 is 13 amino acids. With 6 bases removed from V and 2 bases from J, the gap between germline ends came to 11 bases. CDR3 bases: TGTGCCATCAGGGCTAGCGAAACCTACGAGCAGTACTTC. Its translation is CAIRASETYEQYF.

This chain connects TRBV19 to TRBJ1-4; TRBD1 matches at 8 bases. CDR3 length: 16 residues. With 5 bases clipped from V and 0 bases from J, the junction kept 5 bases outside the gene matches. Germline loops: CDR1 LNHDA, CDR2 SQIVND (reference sequence). The CDR3 protein is CASSWDRSPTNEKLFF. The CDR3 nucleotides read TGTGCCAGTAGTTGGGACAGGAGCCCAACTAATGAAAAACTGTTTTTT.